The clone carrying this TCR beta chain was seen a handful of times. In the source study's methods: The authors estimated nucleated cell counts from reference gene primer amplification. Repertoires were generated with immunoSEQ multiplex PCR, while TCRdb's copy carries only in-frame clones and drops some. The D gene and trimming were derived from the DNA, and the V and J assignments and clone size from that table. The sample gives 200,000 to 250,000 clones, about three quarters of which show up once; about 7.2% is in the top ten. The CDR3 contains 15 residues. Trimming took 5 bases from V and 4 from J; bases not matched to a gene: 5. Per the germline V gene, CDR1 is SGHAT and CDR2 is FQNNGV. The data are from a study of blood T cell repertoires in COVID-19.

J is TRBJ2-2 and V is TRBV11-2; TRBD1 matches 9 bases. This sequence originates from a woman in her 70s with acute or convalescent COVID-19. The specimen sequenced was peripheral blood. The CDR3 nucleotides are TGTGCCAGCAGCCTACAGGGGGCTGCCACCGGGGAGCTGTTTTTT. Protein product: CASSLQGAATGELFF.